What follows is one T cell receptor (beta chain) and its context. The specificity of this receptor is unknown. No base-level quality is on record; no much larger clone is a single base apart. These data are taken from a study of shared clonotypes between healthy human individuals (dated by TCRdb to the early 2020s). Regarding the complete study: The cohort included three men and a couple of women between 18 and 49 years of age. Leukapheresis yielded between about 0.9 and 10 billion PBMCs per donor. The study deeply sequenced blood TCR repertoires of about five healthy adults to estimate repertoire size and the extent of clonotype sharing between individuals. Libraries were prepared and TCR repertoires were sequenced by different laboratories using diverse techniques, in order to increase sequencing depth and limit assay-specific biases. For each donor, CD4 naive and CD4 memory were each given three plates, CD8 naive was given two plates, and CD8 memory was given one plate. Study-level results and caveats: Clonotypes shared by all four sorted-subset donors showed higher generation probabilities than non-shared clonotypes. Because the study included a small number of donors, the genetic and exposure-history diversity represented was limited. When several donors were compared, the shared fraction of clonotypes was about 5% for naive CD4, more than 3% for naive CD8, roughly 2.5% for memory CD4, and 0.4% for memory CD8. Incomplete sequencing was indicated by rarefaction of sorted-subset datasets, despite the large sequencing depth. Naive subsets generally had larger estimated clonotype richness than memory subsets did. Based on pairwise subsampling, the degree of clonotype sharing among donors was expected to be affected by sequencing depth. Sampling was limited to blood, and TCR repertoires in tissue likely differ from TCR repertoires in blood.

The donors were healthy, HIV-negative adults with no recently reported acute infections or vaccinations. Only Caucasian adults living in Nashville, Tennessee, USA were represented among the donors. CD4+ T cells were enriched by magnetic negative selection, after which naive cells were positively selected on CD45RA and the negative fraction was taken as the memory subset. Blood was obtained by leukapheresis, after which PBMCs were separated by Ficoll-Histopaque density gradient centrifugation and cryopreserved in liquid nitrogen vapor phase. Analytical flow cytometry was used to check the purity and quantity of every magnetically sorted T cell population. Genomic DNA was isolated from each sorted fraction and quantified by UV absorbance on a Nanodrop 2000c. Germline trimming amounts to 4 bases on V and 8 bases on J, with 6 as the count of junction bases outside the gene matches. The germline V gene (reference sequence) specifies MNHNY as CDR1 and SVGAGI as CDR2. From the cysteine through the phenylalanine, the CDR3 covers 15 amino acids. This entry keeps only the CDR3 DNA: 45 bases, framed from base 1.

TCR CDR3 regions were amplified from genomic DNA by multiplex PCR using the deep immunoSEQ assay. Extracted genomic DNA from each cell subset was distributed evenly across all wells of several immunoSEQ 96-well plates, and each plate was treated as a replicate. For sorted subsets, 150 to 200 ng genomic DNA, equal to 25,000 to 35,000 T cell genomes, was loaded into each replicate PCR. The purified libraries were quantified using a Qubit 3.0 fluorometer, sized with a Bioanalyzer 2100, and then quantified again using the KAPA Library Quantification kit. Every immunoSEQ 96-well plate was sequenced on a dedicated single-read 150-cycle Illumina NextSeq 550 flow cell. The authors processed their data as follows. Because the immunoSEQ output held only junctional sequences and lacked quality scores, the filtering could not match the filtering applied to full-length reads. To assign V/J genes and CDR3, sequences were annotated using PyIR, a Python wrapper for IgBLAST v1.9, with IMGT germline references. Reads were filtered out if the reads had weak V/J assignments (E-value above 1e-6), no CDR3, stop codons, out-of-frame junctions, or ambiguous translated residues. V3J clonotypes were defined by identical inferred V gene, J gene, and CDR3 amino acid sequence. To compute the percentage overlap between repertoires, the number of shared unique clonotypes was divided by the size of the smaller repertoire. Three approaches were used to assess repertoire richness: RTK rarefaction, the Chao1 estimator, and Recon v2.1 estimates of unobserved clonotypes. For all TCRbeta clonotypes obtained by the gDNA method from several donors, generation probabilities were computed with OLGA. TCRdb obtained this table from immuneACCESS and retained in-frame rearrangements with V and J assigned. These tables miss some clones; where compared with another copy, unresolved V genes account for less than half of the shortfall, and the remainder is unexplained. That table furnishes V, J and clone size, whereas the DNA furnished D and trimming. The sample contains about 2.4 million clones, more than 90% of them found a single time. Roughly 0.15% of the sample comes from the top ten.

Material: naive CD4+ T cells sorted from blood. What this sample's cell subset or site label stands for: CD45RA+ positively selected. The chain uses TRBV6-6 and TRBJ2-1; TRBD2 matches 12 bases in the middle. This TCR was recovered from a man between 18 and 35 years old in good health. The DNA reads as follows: TGTGCCAGCAGTTCGACTAGCGGGGGCGCGGATGAGCAGTTCTTC. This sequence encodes CASSSTSGGADEQFF.